The 24 T cell receptor beta chains below all came from one sample that was sequenced in a study of T cells in narcolepsy. Produced via immunoSEQ multiplex PCR; TCRdb's table is partial and in-frame only. The sample has tens of thousands of clones, roughly 88% seen once. The sample taken for sequencing was CD45RA- memory CD4+ T cells from PBMCs. The receptors come from a human donor with narcolepsy.

The chain carries TRBV30 and TRBJ2-7; 11 nucleotides align to TRBD2. V lost 6 bases and J lost 3; bases outside the gene matches: 7. The CDR3 has 14 amino acids. Germline CDR1 reads GTSNPN; CDR2 reads SVGIG (reference sequence). CDR3: CACWASGGFYEQYF. In nucleotides, the CDR3 is TGTGCCTGTTGGGCTAGCGGGGGGTTCTACGAGCAGTACTTC.

The chain has TRBV20-1 and TRBJ2-3, with D uncertain. The ends were cut back, 5 bases at V and 2 bases at J, with 5 bases in the middle. The CDR3 sequence is 11 residues long. The germline CDR1 and CDR2 sequences are DFQATT and SNEGSKA (reference sequence). For the CDR3, the DNA is TGCAGTGCTTCCCACACAGATACGCAGTATTTT. As protein: CSASHTDTQYF.

This clone was found once. This chain connects TRBV5-4 to TRBJ2-1; 8 bases agree with TRBD2. Germline CDR1 and CDR2: SGHNT and YYREEE (reference sequence). The CDR3 sequence is 17 residues long. The junction had 20 bases not matched to a gene; V was cut back by 6 bases and J by 9 bases. This chain's CDR3 is CASTELALRSGGGEQFF. The CDR3 nucleotides read TGTGCCAGCACCGAGCTTGCTTTGAGGAGCGGGGGCGGTGAGCAGTTCTTC.

The chain carries TRBV5-1 and TRBJ1-4; D is uncertain. V was shortened by 2 bases and J by 7 bases, with 15 bases between the two germline ends. Germline CDR1 reads SGHRS; CDR2 reads YFSETQ. This CDR3 is 15 amino acids long. CDR3 bases: TGCGCCAGCAGCTTCTTTGGGCTTGACGGTGAAAAACTGTTTTTT. Translation gives CASSFFGLDGEKLFF.

This sequence joins TRBV7-7 and TRBJ2-1; 8 bases match TRBD1. This CDR3 comprises 13 residues. In germline, CDR1 is SSHAT, CDR2 FNYEAQ (reference sequence). V lost 5 bases to trimming and J lost 8 bases; unmatched junction nucleotides: 5. CDR3 protein: CASSEPGGDEQFF. The DNA of the CDR3 is TGTGCCAGCAGCGAACCAGGGGGCGATGAGCAGTTCTTC.

The V and J genes are TRBV5-1 and TRBJ1-5, with D possibly TRBD1 on 5 matching bases. The V and J ends lost 0 bases and 5 bases respectively, with 9 bases between them. The germline CDR1 and CDR2 sequences are SGHRS and YFSETQ. The CDR3 extends over 14 amino acids. DNA for the CDR3: TGCGCCAGCAGCTTGGAGGGGAGCGATCAGCCCCAGCATTTT. As protein: CASSLEGSDQPQHF.

This chain links TRBV7-9 with TRBJ1-1; D unclear. Between the trimmed V and J ends, which lost 0 bases and 8 bases, there was a span of 10 bases. The CDR3 extends over 13 amino acids. CDR1 and CDR2 (germline): SEHNR, FQNEAQ (reference sequence). The CDR3, as DNA: TGTGCCAGCAGCTTAGCGGGTGGTTCGGAAGCTTTCTTT. Amino acids: CASSLAGGSEAFF.

The CDR3 bases are TGTGCCAGCTCACCACCGACAGGGGGTAAAGGTCAGCCCCAGCATTTT. Translating gives CASSPPTGGKGQPQHF. The V call is TRBV18, the J call TRBJ1-5, with TRBD1 identical over 9 bases. After removal of 0 bases from V and 6 bases from J, the junction contained 6 bases not matched to a gene. Germline lookup yields CDR1 KGHSH and CDR2 LQKENI. CDR3 length: 16 residues. The whole variable domain, remainder taken from reference TRBV18 and TRBJ1-5, is NAGVMQNPRHLVRRRGQEARLRCSPMKGHSHVYWYRQLPEEGLKFMVYLQKENIIDESGMPKERFSAEFPKEGPSILRIQQVVRGDSAAYFCASSPPTGGKGQPQHFGDGTRLSIL.

The chain uses TRBV29-1 and TRBJ2-7, with D perhaps TRBD1 (5 bases). This CDR3 contains 12 residues. The germline V gene encodes CDR1 SQVTM and CDR2 ANQGSEA. With 4 bases removed from V and 4 bases from J, the gap between germline ends came to 11 bases. CDR3 DNA: TGCAGCGTTGGGGGCGAGCTATACGAGCAGTACTTC. As protein: CSVGGELYEQYF.

This chain links TRBV18 with TRBJ2-1; 7 nucleotides line up with TRBD1. The J segment lost 6 bases and the V segment lost 3 bases, leaving 8 bases of the junction unmatched. Germline loops: CDR1 KGHSH, CDR2 LQKENI. This CDR3 has 15 amino acids. The CDR3 is CASSPGRGQSNEQFF. The DNA for the CDR3 is TGTGCCAGCTCACCGGGAAGGGGGCAATCCAATGAGCAGTTCTTC.

The chain recombines TRBV7-2 with TRBJ2-2; weak D call: TRBD2 (5 bases). The V gene lost 5 bases and the J gene lost 5 bases, with 15 bases spanning the gap. CDR1 and CDR2 from the germline V gene are SGHTA and FQGNSA. This CDR3 is built from 15 residues. The CDR3 DNA follows: TGTGCCAGCAGCCGAGCGGTCCGGGCGACCGGGGAGCTGTTTTTT. Translated, it gives CASSRAVRATGELFF. The whole variable domain, remainder taken from reference TRBV7-2 and TRBJ2-2, is GAGVSQSPSNKVTEKGKDVELRCDPISGHTALYWYRQSLGQGLEFLIYFQGNSAPDKSGLPSDRFSAERTGGSVSTLTIQRTQQEDSAVYLCASSRAVRATGELFFGEGSRLTVL.

This sequence joins TRBV7-8 and TRBJ1-1; D is uncertain. Germline V lookup: CDR1 SGHVS, CDR2 FQNEAQ. This CDR3 region has 12 residues. Trimming took off 0 bases at V and 6 bases at J, with 5 bases between the two ends. DNA of the CDR3: TGTGCCAGCAGCTTAGCATATGCTGAAGCTTTCTTT. This codes for CASSLAYAEAFF.

This clone was counted a single time. The rearrangement uses TRBV6-5 and TRBJ1-3; 8 nucleotides agree with TRBD1. Germline V CDR1 and CDR2: MNHEY, SVGAGI. CDR3 length equals 16 residues. Trimming took 4 bases from V and 0 from J; bases not matched to a gene: 5. The CDR3 DNA sequence: TGTGCCAGCAGTTCCCCCAGGGGGCCCTCTGGAAACACCATATATTTT. Translating it yields CASSSPRGPSGNTIYF.

The chain has TRBV29-1 and TRBJ2-5; D possibly corresponds to TRBD2 (5 bases). Germline V lookup: CDR1 SQVTM, CDR2 ANQGSEA. V was pared by 4 bases and J by 4 bases, with 16 bases between. The CDR3 has 14 residues. CDR3 loop: CSVAPGLAGETQYF. The CDR3 nucleotides read TGCAGCGTTGCTCCCGGGCTAGCTGGAGAGACCCAGTACTTC.

The chain couples TRBV4-1 to TRBJ2-3; 9 nucleotides align to TRBD2. The trim removed 1 base at V and 4 bases at J, leaving 6 bases unmatched. CDR3 length: 16 amino acids. Germline lookup yields CDR1 MGHRA and CDR2 YSYEKL. The DNA of the CDR3 is TGCGCCAGCAGCCAAGTGGGCGGGGGGGCGTCAGATACGCAGTATTTT. Translation gives CASSQVGGGASDTQYF.

This chain connects TRBV7-6 to TRBJ1-6; no definite D call. The CDR3 totals 15 residues. Per germline, CDR1 SGHVS and CDR2 FNYEAQ. Trimming stripped 0 bases from V and 2 bases from J, with 5 bases between. The CDR3 bases are TGTGCCAGCAGCTTAGCCGCCACCTATAATTCACCCCTCCACTTT. Its translation: CASSLAATYNSPLHF.

This clone was recorded once. The chain recombines TRBV6-4 with TRBJ2-5, with a tentative D call TRBD1 (5 bases). Per the germline V gene, CDR1 is MRHNA and CDR2 is SNTAGT. Trimming shortened V by 0 bases and J by 1 base, and 12 bases separated the two germline ends. The CDR3 contains 16 residues. The CDR3 loop reads CASSDSTAGIQETQYF. CDR3 DNA: TGTGCCAGCAGTGACTCGACGGCAGGGATCCAAGAGACCCAGTACTTC.

By share, this clone ranks as medium-sized. J is TRBJ1-2 and V is TRBV28; 7 positions match TRBD1. CDR3 length: 14 residues. Trimming removed 3 bases from V and 8 bases from J; junction bases left unmatched: 9. Germline assignment: CDR1 MDHEN and CDR2 SYDVKM. CDR3 nucleotides: TGTGCCAGCAGTTTGGGAGGGGGCGGATACGGCTACACCTTC. Its protein is CASSLGGGGYGYTF.

The sample holds one count of this clone. This chain links TRBV7-2 with TRBJ2-1, with 7 positions matching TRBD1. Trimming cost V 6 bases and J 8 bases; bases outside gene matches: 13. Germline V gives CDR1 SGHTA, CDR2 FQGNSA. This CDR3 region has 15 residues. The CDR3: CASRTNRGPGDEQFF. Written as DNA, the CDR3 is TGTGCCAGCAGAACTAACAGGGGCCCGGGCGATGAGCAGTTCTTC.

This clone was observed a single time. The gene calls are TRBV5-1 and TRBJ1-5, with no clear D. Germline CDR1 is SGHRS and CDR2 is YFSETQ. The CDR3 consists of 13 residues. Trimming stripped 0 bases from V and 1 base from J, with 2 bases between. CDR3 nucleotides: TGCGCCAGCAGCTTGGACAGCAATCAGCCCCAGCATTTT. It specifies CASSLDSNQPQHF.

This chain joins TRBV6-4 and TRBJ1-6; possibly TRBD1 for D (6 bases). This CDR3 contains 15 residues. Trimming took 3 bases from V and 9 from J, leaving 15 bases between them. Germline V gene data show CDR1 as MRHNA and CDR2 as SNTAGT. This CDR3 reads CASSEGGASGSPLHF. The DNA of the CDR3 is TGTGCCAGCAGTGAGGGGGGGGCGTCGGGTTCACCCCTCCACTTT.

Notes on this clone: No conserved phenylalanine or tryptophan is present at the end of the CDR3, so a read error is the likely explanation. The rearrangement links TRBV7-2 to TRBJ2-3; possible D gene TRBD1, 6 bases. Germline V gene sequence: CDR1 SGHTA, CDR2 FQGNSA. Trimming cost V 1 base and J 4 bases, with 12 bases left between them. This CDR3 spans 15 amino acids. The CDR3: CASSLGGQDADTQYL. Here the CDR3 DNA reads TGTGCCAGCAGCTTAGGGGGACAAGATGCAGATACGCAGTATCTT.

V gene TRBV7-2 combines with J gene TRBJ1-4; D is perhaps TRBD1 (5 bases). CDR3 length: 17 residues. Deletions cut 5 bases from V and 4 bases from J, with 20 bases between. CDR1 SGHTA and CDR2 FQGNSA come from the germline V gene. The CDR3 is CASSRTGGRFDNEKLFF. The CDR3 DNA reads as TGTGCCAGCAGCCGAACGGGGGGTCGGTTCGATAATGAAAAACTGTTTTTT. Full variable domain (missing parts from reference TRBV7-2 and TRBJ1-4): GAGVSQSPSNKVTEKGKDVELRCDPISGHTALYWYRQSLGQGLEFLIYFQGNSAPDKSGLPSDRFSAERTGGSVSTLTIQRTQQEDSAVYLCASSRTGGRFDNEKLFFGSGTQLSVL.

This clone has a single count. This chain uses TRBV9 with TRBJ1-1; D might be TRBD1 (5 bases). This CDR3 region has 15 residues. Trimming removed 2 bases from V and 1 base from J, with 12 bases in between. Germline V gene lookup returns CDR1 SGDLS and CDR2 YYNGEE. CDR3 nucleotides: TGTGCCAGCAGCGTGGTCGCAGGACAGAACACTGAAGCTTTCTTT. Its protein is CASSVVAGQNTEAFF.